Below are 10 T cell receptor beta chains sequenced from a single sample in a study of spatial heterogeneity in lung cancer. Study-wide points: Tumors with more nonsynonymous mutations had more expanded intratumoral alpha and beta TCRs.

TCRdb fed the 5' RACE reads into MiXCR, producing one record per CDR3 protein. Of 100,000 to 110,000 distinct CDR3 sequences in the sample, approximately 4% were seen once. Antigen specificity for these receptors is unknown. The time point is: sample taken at primary tumor resection. The material sequenced was lung tumor tissue, taken at surgery. The receptor set was obtained from a male donor with early-stage non-small cell lung cancer.

This clonotype was counted between two and nine times. V gene TRBV11-3 combines with J gene TRBJ2-1; TRBD2 aligns across 8 bases. This CDR3 has 16 residues. The J segment lost 8 bases and the V segment lost 0 bases, leaving 9 bases of the junction unmatched. Per the germline V gene, CDR1 is SGHNT and CDR2 is YENEEA. The CDR3, as DNA: TGTGCCAGCAGCTTAGAGGGCCCAGCGGGAGTCGATGAGCAGTTCTTC. The encoded protein is CASSLEGPAGVDEQFF.

This clonotype occurred many times. The CDR3: CSATLSDTQYF. Written as DNA, the CDR3 is TGCAGTGCTACACTCTCAGATACGCAGTATTTT. The chain carries TRBV20-1 and TRBJ2-3, with D unresolved. Trimming cost V 4 bases and J 4 bases, with 6 bases left between them. Looked up from germline, CDR1 is DFQATT and CDR2 is SNEGSKA (reference sequence). This CDR3 region has 11 residues.

This clonotype showed up many times. The gene calls are TRBV12-3 or TRBV12-4 and TRBJ1-3; D not resolved. V was clipped by 6 bases and J by 0 bases, with 12 bases between them. The CDR3 loop spans 15 amino acids. CDR3 sequence: CASRTLYSSGNTIYF. The CDR3 DNA reads as TGTGCCAGCAGGACTCTGTACAGCTCTGGAAACACCATATATTTT.

This clonotype was seen repeatedly, ten times or more. The rearrangement links TRBV6-5 to TRBJ1-4, with a weak D call TRBD1 (6 bases). The germline gives CDR1 MNHEY, CDR2 SVGAGI. V dropped 0 bases and J dropped 7 bases, with 15 bases sitting between them. The CDR3 has 16 residues. The CDR3 protein is CASSYSNEGGREKLFF. The CDR3 DNA is TGTGCCAGCAGTTACTCGAATGAGGGGGGGCGTGAAAAACTGTTTTTT.

V usage is TRBV10-3 and J usage is TRBJ1-1; D is perhaps TRBD1 (5 bases). Germline values: CDR1 ENHRY, CDR2 SYGVKD. The germline V and J ends were trimmed by 6 bases and 7 bases, with 21 bases remaining between them. There are 15 residues in the CDR3. The CDR3 bases are TGTGCCATCAGCTCAAATCAGGGTTCCTATTTTGAAGCTTTCTTT. This sequence encodes CAISSNQGSYFEAFF.

This clonotype has a count of ten or more. The rearrangement joins TRBV3-1 to TRBJ1-4, with a weak D call TRBD1 (5 bases). Per the germline V gene, CDR1 is LGHDT and CDR2 is YNNKEL (reference sequence). The CDR3 length is 15 residues. Trimming removed 1 base from V and 4 bases from J, with 10 bases in between. For the CDR3, the DNA is TGTGCCAGCAGCCAAGGACAGTACGGTAATGAAAAACTGTTTTTT. This gives the protein CASSQGQYGNEKLFF.

This clonotype appeared many times. J is TRBJ1-5 and V is TRBV7-8, with D maybe TRBD1 (6 bases). The V end was cut by 2 bases, the J end by 1 base, with 12 bases between. Germline V CDR1 and CDR2: SGHVS, FQNEAQ. This CDR3 has 16 residues. The DNA for the CDR3 is TGTGCCAGCAGCTTATCGGGGGGGCTGAGCAATCAGCCCCAGCATTTT. It yields the protein CASSLSGGLSNQPQHF.

This clonotype was observed many times. V is TRBV12-3 or TRBV12-4 and J is TRBJ1-1, with 7 bases lining up with TRBD1. V lost 8 bases to trimming and J lost 3 bases; unmatched junction nucleotides: 9. The CDR3 runs 14 residues. CDR3 DNA: TGTGCCAGCTCTGCGGGACAGCGTTACACTGAAGCTTTCTTT. Translated, it gives CASSAGQRYTEAFF.

This clonotype was observed many times. The chain employs TRBV3-1 and TRBJ1-1; maybe TRBD1 (5 bases). The V and J ends lost 5 bases and 4 bases respectively, with 14 bases between them. Germline V gene data show CDR1 as LGHDT and CDR2 as YNNKEL (reference sequence). The CDR3 is 14 amino acids. The CDR3 protein is CASSRGGIGTEAFF. CDR3 coding DNA: TGTGCCAGCAGCAGGGGAGGAATAGGCACTGAAGCTTTCTTT. Combining the CDR3 with reference TRBV3-1 and TRBJ1-1 gives the whole variable domain DTAVSQTPKYLVTQMGNDKSIKCEQNLGHDTMYWYKQDSKKFLKIMFSYNNKELIINETVPNRFSPKSPDKAHLNLHINSLELGDSAVYFCASSRGGIGTEAFFGQGTRLTVV.

Note on this clonotype: A much more abundant neighbour one base away suggests this may be a read error. The chain recombines TRBV10-3 with TRBJ2-5, with TRBD1 matching over 7 bases. CDR1 is ENHRY, CDR2 SYGVKD, per germline. The CDR3 spans 13 residues. The CDR3 loop is CDISGTDQETQYF. The CDR3 nucleotides read TGTGACATCAGTGGGACAGACCAAGAGACCCAGTACTTC.